The T cell receptor beta chain described here comes from a study of CDR3 diversity in severe acne. With 6 bases removed from V and 7 bases from J, the gap between germline ends came to 13 bases. Germline values: CDR1 SNHLY, CDR2 FYNNEI. The length of the CDR3 is 14 residues. This clonotype was counted between two and nine times. TCRdb re-analysed the PCR reads in MiXCR, keeping a single row per CDR3 protein. The table records under 95,000 distinct CDR3 sequences, around half of them present only once. The rearrangement links TRBV2 to TRBJ1-6, with D possibly TRBD1 on 6 matching bases. Sequencing was done on a sample of blood. This sequence was found in a male donor in good health, serving as a control. The CDR3 loop is CASSRQDQNSPLHF. In DNA, the CDR3 is TGTGCCAGCAGCCGACAGGACCAAAATTCACCCCTCCACTTT. Complete variable domain (other parts from reference TRBV2 and TRBJ1-6): EPEVTQTPSHQVTQMGQEVILRCVPISNHLYFYWYRQILGQKVEFLVSFYNNEISEKSEIFDDQFSVERPDGSNFTLKIRSTKLEDSAMYFCASSRQDQNSPLHFGNGTRLTVT.